This T cell receptor (beta chain) is drawn from a study of Tregs in tolerant kidney transplant recipients. The study, taken as a whole, reports: Few patients were studied, so findings need validation in larger groups. Biological reproducibility was not directly addressed, but technical replication error appeared minimal.

The CDR3 length is 12 residues. V was cut by 3 bases and J by 4 bases, with 5 bases left in between. Germline assignment: CDR1 SGHNT and CDR2 YYREEE (reference sequence). Sequencing was performed with immunoSEQ multiplex PCR; in TCRdb, only in-frame clones are kept and a portion is missing. The repertoire holds around 86,000 clones, with about 91% as singletons. About this clone itself: Its target is not known.

Mixed chimerism was transient after nonmyeloablative marrow transplants from related graft donors. Unstimulated Tregs (CD4+CD25+CD127-) and CD4+CD25- non-Tregs were sorted from PBMCs. This receptor was obtained from a human patient who received a combined kidney and bone marrow transplant. Some of these T cells may belong to the graft donor. The rearrangement uses TRBV5-4 and TRBJ1-5; D unclear. The specimen comprised CD4+ T cells from blood (PBMCs), sampled 24 months after the transplant. DNA for the CDR3: TGTGCCAGCAGCTCGGAGAATCAGCCCCAGCATTTT. This translates into CASSSENQPQHF.